This is a list of T cell receptor beta chains from one sample in a study of PD-1 blockade in classical Hodgkin lymphoma. The method was immunoSEQ multiplex PCR; TCRdb's version includes in-frame clones alone and lacks a portion of them. The table records roughly 55,000 clones, 81% of them present only once. Material: peripheral blood mononuclear cells (PBMCs), obtained at baseline. These receptors all stem from a human donor with classical Hodgkin lymphoma. Both conserved end residues are part of each CDR3. D genes are given only for firm matches. Some rows have no size entry. The others give once, few or many, or a class for an expanded clone.

D gene,clone size,V gene,J gene,CDR3 DNA,CDR3 protein
TRBD1,-,TRBV10-3,TRBJ1-1,TGTGCCATCAGCGGGACAGCCGAGAACACTGAAGCTTTCTTT,CAISGTAENTEAFF
-,few,TRBV19,TRBJ1-3,TGTGCCAGTAGCCCGTTTGGGGAATTAAGCTCTGGAAACACCATATATTTT,CASSPFGELSSGNTIYF
-,-,TRBV7-9,TRBJ2-1,TGTGCCAGCAGACATCGTCTCATGAATAACAATGAGCAGTTCTTC,CASRHRLMNNNEQFF
TRBD2,-,TRBV4-3,TRBJ2-3,TGCGCCAGCAGCCAAGATTGGGGGAGGGCGGGAGATACGCAGTATTTT,CASSQDWGRAGDTQYF
TRBD2,-,TRBV9,TRBJ2-3,TGTGCCAGCAGCCTAGCGGCTAGCACAGATACGCAGTATTTT,CASSLAASTDTQYF
TRBD1,-,TRBV11-2,TRBJ1-3,TGTGCCAGCAGCCCGCGGGACAGAATTCTCTCTGGAAACACCATATATTTT,CASSPRDRILSGNTIYF
-,-,TRBV14,TRBJ1-2,TGTGCCAGCAGCCAAGCGGGGCTCCGCTATGGCTACACCTTC,CASSQAGLRYGYTF
-,-,TRBV30,TRBJ1-2,TGTGCCTGGAGTCAGCAGGCAGGGAAAACTATACGGTATGGCTACACCTTC,CAWSQQAGKTIRYGYTF
-,-,TRBV5-1,TRBJ2-2,TGCGCCAGCAGAAGCGGACCTTGGGACGGGGAGCTGTTTTTT,CASRSGPWDGELFF
TRBD2,-,TRBV11-2,TRBJ2-2,TGTGCCAGCAGCGTCACTAGCGGGGGGGCGAACACCGGGGAGCTGTTTTTT,CASSVTSGGANTGELFF
-,once,TRBV4-2,TRBJ2-2,TGTGCCAGCAGCCTCCTAGGAGGTACCGGGGAGCTGTTTTTT,CASSLLGGTGELFF
TRBD2,-,TRBV7-9,TRBJ2-3,TGTGCCAGCAGACGGACTAGCGGGAGTAGGGATACGCAGTATTTT,CASRRTSGSRDTQYF
-,few,TRBV27,TRBJ1-2,TGTGCCAGCAGTTACGACCGGAGTTATAACTATGGCTACACCTTC,CASSYDRSYNYGYTF
-,-,TRBV15,TRBJ2-2,TGTGCCACCAAGGGGGGATCGAACACCGGGGAGCTGTTTTTT,CATKGGSNTGELFF